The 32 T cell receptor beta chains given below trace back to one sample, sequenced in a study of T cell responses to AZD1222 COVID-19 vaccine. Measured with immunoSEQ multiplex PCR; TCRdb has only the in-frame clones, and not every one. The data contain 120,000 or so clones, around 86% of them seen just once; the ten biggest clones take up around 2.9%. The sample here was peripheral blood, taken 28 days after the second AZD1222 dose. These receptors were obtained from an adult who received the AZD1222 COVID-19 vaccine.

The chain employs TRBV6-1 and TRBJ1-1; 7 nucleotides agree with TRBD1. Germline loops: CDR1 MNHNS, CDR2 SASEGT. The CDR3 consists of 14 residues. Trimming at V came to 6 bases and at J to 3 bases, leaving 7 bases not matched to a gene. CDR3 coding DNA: TGTGCCAGCAGGCGAGGGGGCGGCGACACTGAAGCTTTCTTT. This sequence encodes CASRRGGGDTEAFF.

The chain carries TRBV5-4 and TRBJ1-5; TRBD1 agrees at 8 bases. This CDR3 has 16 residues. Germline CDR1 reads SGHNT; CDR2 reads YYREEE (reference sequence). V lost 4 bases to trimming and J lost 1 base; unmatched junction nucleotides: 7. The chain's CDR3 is CASSQTGVGSNQPQHF. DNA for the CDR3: TGTGCCAGCAGCCAGACAGGGGTGGGAAGCAATCAGCCCCAGCATTTT.

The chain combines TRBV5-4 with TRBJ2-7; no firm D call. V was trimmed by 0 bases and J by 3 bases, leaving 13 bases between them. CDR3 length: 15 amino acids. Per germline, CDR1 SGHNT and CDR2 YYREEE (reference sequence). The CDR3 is CASSLGTNPYYEQYF. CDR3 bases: TGTGCCAGCAGCTTGGGCACCAACCCCTACTACGAGCAGTACTTC.

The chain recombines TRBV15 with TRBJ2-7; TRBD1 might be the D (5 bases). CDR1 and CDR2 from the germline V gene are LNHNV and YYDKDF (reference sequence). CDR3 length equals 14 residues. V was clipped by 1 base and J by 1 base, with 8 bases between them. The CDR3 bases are TGTGCCACCAGCAGAGCAAGGGGATCCTACGAGCAGTACTTC. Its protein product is CATSRARGSYEQYF.

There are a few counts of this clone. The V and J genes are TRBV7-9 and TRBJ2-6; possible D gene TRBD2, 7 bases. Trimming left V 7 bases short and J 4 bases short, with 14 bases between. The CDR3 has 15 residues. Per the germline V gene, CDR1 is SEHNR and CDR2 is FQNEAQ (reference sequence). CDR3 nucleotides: TGTGCCAGCACCGACCGGGGGGCCGGGGCCAACGTCCTGACTTTC. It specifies CASTDRGAGANVLTF.

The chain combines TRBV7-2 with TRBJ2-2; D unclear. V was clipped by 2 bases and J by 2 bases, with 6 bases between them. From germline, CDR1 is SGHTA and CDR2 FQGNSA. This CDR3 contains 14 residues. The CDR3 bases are TGTGCCAGCAGCTTAATCCATAACACCGGGGAGCTGTTTTTT. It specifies CASSLIHNTGELFF.

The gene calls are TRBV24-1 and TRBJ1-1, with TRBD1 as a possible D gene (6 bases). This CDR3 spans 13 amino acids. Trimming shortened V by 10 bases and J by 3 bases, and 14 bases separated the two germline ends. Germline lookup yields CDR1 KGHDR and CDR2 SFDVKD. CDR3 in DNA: TGTGCCACTCGACAGGAGGGGTACACTGAAGCTTTCTTT. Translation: CATRQEGYTEAFF.

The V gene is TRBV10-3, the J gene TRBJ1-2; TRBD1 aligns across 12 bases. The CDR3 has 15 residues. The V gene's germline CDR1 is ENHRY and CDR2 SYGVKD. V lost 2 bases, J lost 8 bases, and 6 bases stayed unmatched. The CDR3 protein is CAISEGTGGLEGYTF. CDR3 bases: TGTGCCATCAGTGAGGGGACAGGGGGCCTAGAAGGCTACACCTTC.

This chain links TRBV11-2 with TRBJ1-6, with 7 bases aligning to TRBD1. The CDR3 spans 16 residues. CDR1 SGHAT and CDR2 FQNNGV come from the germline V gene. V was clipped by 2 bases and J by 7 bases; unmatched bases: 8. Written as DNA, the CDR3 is TGTGCCAGCAGCTTACTGACAGGGAGAAAGAATTCACCCCTCCACTTT. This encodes CASSLLTGRKNSPLHF.

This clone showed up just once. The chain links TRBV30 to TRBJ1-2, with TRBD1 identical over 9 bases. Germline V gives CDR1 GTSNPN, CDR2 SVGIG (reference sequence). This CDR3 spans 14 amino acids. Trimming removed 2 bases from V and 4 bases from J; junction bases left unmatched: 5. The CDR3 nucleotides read TGTGCCTGGAGTTGGACAGGGGAAGGCTATGGCTACACCTTC. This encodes CAWSWTGEGYGYTF.

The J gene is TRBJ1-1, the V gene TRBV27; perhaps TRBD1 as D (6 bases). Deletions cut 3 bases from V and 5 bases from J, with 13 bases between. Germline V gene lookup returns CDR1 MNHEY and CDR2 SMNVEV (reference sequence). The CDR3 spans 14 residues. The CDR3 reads CASSFSTGQTEAFF. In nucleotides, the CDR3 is TGTGCCAGCAGTTTCAGTACAGGGCAGACTGAAGCTTTCTTT.

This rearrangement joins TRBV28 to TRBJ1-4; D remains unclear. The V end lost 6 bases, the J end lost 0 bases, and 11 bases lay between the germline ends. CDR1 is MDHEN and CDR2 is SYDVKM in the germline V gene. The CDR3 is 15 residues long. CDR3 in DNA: TGTGCCAGCAGGCCTACACCTACAACTAATGAAAAACTGTTTTTT. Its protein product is CASRPTPTTNEKLFF.

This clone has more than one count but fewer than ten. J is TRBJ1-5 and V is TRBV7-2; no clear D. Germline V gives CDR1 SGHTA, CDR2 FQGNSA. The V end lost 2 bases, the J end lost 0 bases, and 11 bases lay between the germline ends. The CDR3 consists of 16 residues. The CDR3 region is CASSLWVGNSNQPQHF. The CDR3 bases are TGTGCCAGCAGCTTATGGGTCGGCAATAGCAATCAGCCCCAGCATTTT.

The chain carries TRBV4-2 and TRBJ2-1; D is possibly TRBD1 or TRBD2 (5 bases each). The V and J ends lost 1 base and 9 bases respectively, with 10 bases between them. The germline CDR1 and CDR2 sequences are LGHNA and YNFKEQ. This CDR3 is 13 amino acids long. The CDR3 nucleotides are TGTGCCAGCAGCCAAGCTACTAGGGGTGAGCAGTTCTTC. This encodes CASSQATRGEQFF.

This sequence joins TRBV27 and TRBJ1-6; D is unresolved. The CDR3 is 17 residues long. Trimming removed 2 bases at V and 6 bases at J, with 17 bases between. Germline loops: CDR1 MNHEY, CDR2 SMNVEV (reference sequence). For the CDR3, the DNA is TGTGCCAGCAGTTTAGCCGGGCCGCCTGGGCCTAATTCACCCCTCCACTTT. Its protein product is CASSLAGPPGPNSPLHF.

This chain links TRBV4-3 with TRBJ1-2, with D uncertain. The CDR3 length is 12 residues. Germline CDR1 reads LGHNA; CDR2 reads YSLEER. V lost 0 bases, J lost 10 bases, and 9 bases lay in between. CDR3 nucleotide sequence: TGCGCCAGCAGCCAAGATTGGCGCTACTACACCTTC. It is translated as CASSQDWRYYTF.

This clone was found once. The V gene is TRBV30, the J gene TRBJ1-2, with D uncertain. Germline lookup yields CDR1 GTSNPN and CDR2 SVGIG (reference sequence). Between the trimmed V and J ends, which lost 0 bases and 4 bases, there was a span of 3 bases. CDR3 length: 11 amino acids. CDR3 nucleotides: TGTGCCTGGAGTGTCACCTATGGCTACACCTTC. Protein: CAWSVTYGYTF.

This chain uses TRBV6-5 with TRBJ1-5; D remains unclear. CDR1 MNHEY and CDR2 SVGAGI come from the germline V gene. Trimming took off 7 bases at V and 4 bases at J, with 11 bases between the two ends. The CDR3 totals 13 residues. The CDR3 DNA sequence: TGTGCCAGCAATCAGGCTGCTAATCAGCCCCAGCATTTT. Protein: CASNQAANQPQHF.

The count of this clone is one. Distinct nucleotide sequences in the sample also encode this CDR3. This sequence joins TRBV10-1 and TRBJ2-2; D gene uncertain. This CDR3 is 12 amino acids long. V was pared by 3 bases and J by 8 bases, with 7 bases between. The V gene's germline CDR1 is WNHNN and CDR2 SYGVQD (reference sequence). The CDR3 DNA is TGCGCCAGCAGTGAAGGTTCGGGGGAGCTGTTTTTT. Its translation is CASSEGSGELFF.

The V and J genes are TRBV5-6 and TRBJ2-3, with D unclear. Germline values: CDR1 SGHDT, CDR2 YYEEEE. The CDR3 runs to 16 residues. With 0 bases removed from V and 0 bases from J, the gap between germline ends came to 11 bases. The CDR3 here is CASSLGATGSTDTQYF. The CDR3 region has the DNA TGTGCCAGCAGCTTGGGGGCCACGGGTAGCACAGATACGCAGTATTTT.

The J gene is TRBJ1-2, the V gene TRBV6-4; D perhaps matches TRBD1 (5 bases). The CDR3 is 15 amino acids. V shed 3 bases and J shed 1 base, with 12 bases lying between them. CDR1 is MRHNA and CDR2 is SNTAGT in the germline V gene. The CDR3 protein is CASSEGKDSNYGYTF. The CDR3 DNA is TGTGCCAGCAGTGAAGGGAAAGACAGTAACTATGGCTACACCTTC.

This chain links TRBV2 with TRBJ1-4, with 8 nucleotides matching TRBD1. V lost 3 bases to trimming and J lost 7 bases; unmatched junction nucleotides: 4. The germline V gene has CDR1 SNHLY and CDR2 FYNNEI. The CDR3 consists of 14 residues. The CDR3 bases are TGTGCCAGCAGTGAGGACAGGGTTTCTGAAAAACTGTTTTTT. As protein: CASSEDRVSEKLFF. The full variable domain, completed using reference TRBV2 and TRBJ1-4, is EPEVTQTPSHQVTQMGQEVILRCVPISNHLYFYWYRQILGQKVEFLVSFYNNEISEKSEIFDDQFSVERPDGSNFTLKIRSTKLEDSAMYFCASSEDRVSEKLFFGSGTQLSVL.

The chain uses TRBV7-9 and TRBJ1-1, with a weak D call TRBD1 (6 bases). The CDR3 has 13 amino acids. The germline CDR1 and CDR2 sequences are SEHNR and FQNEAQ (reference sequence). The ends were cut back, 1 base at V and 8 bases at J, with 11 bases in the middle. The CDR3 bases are TGTGCCAGCAGCTTAGGACAGGAAAGGGAAGCTTTCTTT. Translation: CASSLGQEREAFF.

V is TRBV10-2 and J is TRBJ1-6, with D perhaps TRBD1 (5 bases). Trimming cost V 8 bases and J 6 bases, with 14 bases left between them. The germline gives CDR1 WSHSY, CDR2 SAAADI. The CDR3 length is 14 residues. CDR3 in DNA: TGCGCCAGCCGGGTGGGGGACTTTAATTCACCCCTCCACTTT. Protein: CASRVGDFNSPLHF.

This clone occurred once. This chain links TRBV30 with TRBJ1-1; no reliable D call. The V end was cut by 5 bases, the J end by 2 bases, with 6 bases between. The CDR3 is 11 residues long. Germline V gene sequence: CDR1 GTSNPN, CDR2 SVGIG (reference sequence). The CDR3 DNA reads TGTGCCTGGGTTTTTAACACTGAAGCTTTCTTT. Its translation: CAWVFNTEAFF.

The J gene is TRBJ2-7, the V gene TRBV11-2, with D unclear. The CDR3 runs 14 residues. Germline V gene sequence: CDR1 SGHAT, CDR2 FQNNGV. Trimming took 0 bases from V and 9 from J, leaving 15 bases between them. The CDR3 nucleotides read TGTGCCAGCAGCTTAGATCCCAGCTACGGCGGGCAGTACTTC. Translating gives CASSLDPSYGGQYF.

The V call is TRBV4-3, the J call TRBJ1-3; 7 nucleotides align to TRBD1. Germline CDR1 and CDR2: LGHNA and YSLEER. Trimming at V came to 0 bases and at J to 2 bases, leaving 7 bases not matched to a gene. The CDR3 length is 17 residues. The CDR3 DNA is TGCGCCAGCAGCCAAGAATCACCGGGACAGACTGGAAACACCATATATTTT. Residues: CASSQESPGQTGNTIYF.

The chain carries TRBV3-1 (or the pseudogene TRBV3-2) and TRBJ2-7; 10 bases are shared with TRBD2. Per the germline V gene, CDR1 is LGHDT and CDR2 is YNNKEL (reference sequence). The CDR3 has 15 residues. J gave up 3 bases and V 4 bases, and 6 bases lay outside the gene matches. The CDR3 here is CASSPGRLAGYEQYF. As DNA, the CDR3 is TGTGCCAGCAGCCCAGGGCGACTAGCGGGCTACGAGCAGTACTTC.

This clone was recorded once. The chain's CDR3 is CSVSGAPAILDEQFF. DNA of the CDR3: TGCAGCGTATCCGGGGCCCCGGCTATTTTGGATGAGCAGTTCTTC. V is TRBV29-1 and J is TRBJ2-1, with D possibly called TRBD1 or TRBD2 (5 bases each). Germline-derived CDR1 and CDR2 are SQVTM and ANQGSEA. The CDR3 loop spans 15 amino acids. V lost 6 bases and J lost 8, with 23 bases in between.

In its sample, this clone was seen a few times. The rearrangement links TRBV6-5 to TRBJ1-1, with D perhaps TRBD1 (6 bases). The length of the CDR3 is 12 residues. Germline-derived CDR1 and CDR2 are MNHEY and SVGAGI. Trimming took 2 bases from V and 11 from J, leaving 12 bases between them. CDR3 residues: CASSYPTGLAFF. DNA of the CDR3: TGTGCCAGCAGTTACCCCACAGGGCTGGCTTTCTTT.

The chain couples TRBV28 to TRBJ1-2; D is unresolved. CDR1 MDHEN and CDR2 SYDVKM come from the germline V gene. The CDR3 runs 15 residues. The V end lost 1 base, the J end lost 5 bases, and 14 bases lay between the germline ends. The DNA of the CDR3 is TGTGCCAGCAGTTTATCAGCAACCTGGGCTTATGGCTACACCTTC. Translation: CASSLSATWAYGYTF.

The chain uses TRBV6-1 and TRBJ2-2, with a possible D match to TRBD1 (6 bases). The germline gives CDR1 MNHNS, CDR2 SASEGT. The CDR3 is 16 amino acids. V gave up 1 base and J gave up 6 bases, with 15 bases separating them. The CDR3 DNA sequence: TGTGCCAGCAGTGAAGAAGGGGGATCGTATGCCGGGGAGCTGTTTTTT. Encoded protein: CASSEEGGSYAGELFF.